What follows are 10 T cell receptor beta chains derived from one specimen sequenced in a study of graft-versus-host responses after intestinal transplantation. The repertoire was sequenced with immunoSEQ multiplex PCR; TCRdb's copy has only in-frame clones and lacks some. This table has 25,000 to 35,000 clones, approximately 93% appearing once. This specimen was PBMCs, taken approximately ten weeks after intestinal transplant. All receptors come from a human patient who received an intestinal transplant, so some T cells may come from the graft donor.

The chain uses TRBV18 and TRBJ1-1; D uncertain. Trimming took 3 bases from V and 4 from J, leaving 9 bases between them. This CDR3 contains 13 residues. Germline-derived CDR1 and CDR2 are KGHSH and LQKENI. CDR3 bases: TGTGCCAGCTCACCCCCATTGAGCACTGAAGCTTTCTTT. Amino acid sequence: CASSPPLSTEAFF.

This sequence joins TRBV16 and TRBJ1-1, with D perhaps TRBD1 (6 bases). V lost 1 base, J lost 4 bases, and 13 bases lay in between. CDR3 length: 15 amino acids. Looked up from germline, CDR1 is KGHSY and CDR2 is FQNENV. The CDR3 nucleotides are TGTGCCAGCAGCCAATTTGAGGGGGGAGCCACTGAAGCTTTCTTT. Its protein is CASSQFEGGATEAFF.

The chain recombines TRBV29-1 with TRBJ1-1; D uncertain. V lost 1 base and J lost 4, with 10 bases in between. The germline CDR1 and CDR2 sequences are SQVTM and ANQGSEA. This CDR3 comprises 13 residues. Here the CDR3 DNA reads TGCAGCGTTGAAGGAGGGAGCGGCACTGAAGCTTTCTTT. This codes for CSVEGGSGTEAFF.

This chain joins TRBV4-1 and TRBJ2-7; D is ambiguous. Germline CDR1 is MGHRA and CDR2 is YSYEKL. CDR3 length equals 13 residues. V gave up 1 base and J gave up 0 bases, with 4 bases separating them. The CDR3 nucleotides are TGCGCCAGCAGCCAAGGGCTCTCCTACGAGCAGTACTTC. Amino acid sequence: CASSQGLSYEQYF.

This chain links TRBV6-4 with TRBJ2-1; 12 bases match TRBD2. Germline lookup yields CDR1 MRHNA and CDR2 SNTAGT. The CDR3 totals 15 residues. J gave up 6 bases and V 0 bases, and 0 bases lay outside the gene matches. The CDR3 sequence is CASSDSTSGSNEQFF. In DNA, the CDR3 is TGTGCCAGCAGTGACTCGACTAGCGGGAGCAATGAGCAGTTCTTC.

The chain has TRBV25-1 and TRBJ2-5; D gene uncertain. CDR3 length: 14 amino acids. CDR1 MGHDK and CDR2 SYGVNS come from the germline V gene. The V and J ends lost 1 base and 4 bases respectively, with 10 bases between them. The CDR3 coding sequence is TGTGCCAGCAGTGAATCGATGGCCGGAGAGACCCAGTACTTC. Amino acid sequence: CASSESMAGETQYF.

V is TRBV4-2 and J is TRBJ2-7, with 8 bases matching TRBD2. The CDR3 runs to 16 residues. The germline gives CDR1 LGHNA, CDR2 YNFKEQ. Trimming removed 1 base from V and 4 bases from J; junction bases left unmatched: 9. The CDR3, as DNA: TGTGCCAGCAGCCAAGGAGCTAGCGGGTCTGGGTACGAGCAGTACTTC. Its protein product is CASSQGASGSGYEQYF.

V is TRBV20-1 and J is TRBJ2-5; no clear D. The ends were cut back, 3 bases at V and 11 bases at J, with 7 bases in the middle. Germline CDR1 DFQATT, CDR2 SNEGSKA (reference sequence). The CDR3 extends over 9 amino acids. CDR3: CSASPRQYF. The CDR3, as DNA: TGCAGTGCTAGCCCTAGACAGTACTTC.

The CDR3 region has the DNA TGCGCCAGCAGCCCGGGGACAAAGGGCAATCAGCCCCAGCATTTT. This sequence encodes CASSPGTKGNQPQHF. The chain recombines TRBV5-1 with TRBJ1-5, with D possibly being TRBD1 (6 bases). Trimming removed 4 bases at V and 2 bases at J, with 13 bases between. Germline V gives CDR1 SGHRS, CDR2 YFSETQ. This CDR3 region has 15 residues.

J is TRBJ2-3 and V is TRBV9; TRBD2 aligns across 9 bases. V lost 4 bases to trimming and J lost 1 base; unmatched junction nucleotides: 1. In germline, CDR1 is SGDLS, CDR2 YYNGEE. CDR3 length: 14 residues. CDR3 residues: CASSRTSGTDTQYF. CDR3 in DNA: TGTGCCAGCAGCCGGACTAGCGGCACAGATACGCAGTATTTT.